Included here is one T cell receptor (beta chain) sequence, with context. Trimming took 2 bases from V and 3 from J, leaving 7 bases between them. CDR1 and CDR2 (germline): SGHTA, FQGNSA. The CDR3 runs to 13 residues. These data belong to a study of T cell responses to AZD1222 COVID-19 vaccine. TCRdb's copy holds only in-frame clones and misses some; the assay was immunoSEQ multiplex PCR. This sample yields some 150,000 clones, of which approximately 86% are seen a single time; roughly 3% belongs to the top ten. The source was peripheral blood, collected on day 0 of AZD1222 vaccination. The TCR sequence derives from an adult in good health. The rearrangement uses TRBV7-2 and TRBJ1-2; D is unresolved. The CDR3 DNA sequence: TGTGCCAGCAGCTTATTGGGGTACTATGGCTACACCTTC. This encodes CASSLLGYYGYTF.